This T cell receptor (beta chain) is drawn from a study of T-cell memory formation after mild COVID-19. Turning to the study itself: Each donor largely had its own TCR clusters. Study results and limitations: Day 15 to 85 contractors were CD4/CD8 balanced; later expanders leaned CD4+. Pre-infection memory showed some responding clones, and this suggested that cross-reactive memory joined.

The CDR3 has 13 residues. Trimming took off 9 bases at V and 0 bases at J, with 11 bases between the two ends. Per germline, CDR1 LGHDT and CDR2 YNNKEL (reference sequence). 5'RACE with constant-segment primers built TCRalpha and TCRbeta cDNA libraries with UMIs. TCRdb re-called the 5' RACE reads through MiXCR, storing one row per CDR3 protein. The data contain fewer than 4,500 distinct CDR3 sequences, roughly 16% of them seen just once; the ten biggest clones take up 2% to 2.5%. This clonotype was observed at least ten times. Its antigen is not identified. The clonotype was recovered from an adult who had mild COVID-19 (a few samples of this study predate the infection). Cell type and time point are not known. Sample: PBMCs or a T cell subset sorted from them (not recorded which). The V and J genes are TRBV3-1 and TRBJ1-2; D may be TRBD1 (6 bases). CDR3 nucleotide sequence: TGTGCCAGTATGGACAGCGCTAACTATGGCTACACCTTC. Its protein is CASMDSANYGYTF.